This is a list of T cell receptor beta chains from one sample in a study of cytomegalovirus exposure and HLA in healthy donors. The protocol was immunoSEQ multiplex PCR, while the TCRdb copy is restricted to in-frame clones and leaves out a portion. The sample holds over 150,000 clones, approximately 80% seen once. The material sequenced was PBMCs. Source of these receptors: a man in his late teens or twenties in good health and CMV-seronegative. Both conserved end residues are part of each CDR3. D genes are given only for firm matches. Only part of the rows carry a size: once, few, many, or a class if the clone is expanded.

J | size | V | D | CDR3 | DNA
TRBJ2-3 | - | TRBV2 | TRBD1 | CASSEARQGLSTDTQYF | TGTGCCAGCAGTGAAGCGCGACAGGGGTTAAGCACAGATACGCAGTATTTT
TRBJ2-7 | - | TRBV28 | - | CASSQRGSYEQYF | TGTGCCAGCAGTCAGAGGGGGAGCTACGAGCAGTACTTC
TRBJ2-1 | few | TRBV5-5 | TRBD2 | CASSYQPSGSSYNEQFF | TGTGCCAGCAGCTACCAACCAAGCGGGAGCTCCTACAATGAGCAGTTCTTC
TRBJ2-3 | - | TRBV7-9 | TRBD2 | CASSSGLAGGGDTQYF | TGTGCCAGCAGCTCGGGACTAGCGGGAGGAGGAGATACGCAGTATTTT
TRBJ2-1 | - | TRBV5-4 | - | CASSSTGYNEQFF | TGTGCCAGCAGCTCAACAGGATACAATGAGCAGTTCTTC
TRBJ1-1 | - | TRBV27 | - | CASSLQGGTEAFF | TGTGCCAGCAGTTTACAGGGAGGCACTGAAGCTTTCTTT
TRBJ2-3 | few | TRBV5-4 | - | CASSPTPGSTDTQYF | TGTGCCAGCAGCCCTACCCCCGGGAGCACAGATACGCAGTATTTT
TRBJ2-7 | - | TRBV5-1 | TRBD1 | CASSLPDRLGIREQYF | TGCGCCAGCAGCCTCCCGGACAGGCTCGGGATTCGCGAGCAGTACTTC
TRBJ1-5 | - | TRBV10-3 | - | CAIRGTDYNQPQHF | TGTGCCATCAGGGGGACGGACTACAATCAGCCCCAGCATTTT
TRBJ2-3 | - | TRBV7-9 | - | CASSLVAAHTDTQYF | TGTGCCAGCAGCTTAGTTGCGGCCCACACAGATACGCAGTATTTT
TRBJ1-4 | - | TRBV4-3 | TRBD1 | CASSQDSGTANEKLFF | TGCGCCAGCAGCCAAGATAGTGGGACAGCTAATGAAAAACTGTTTTTT
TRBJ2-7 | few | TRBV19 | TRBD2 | CASNPRTSGGAYEQYF | TGTGCCAGTAATCCCCGGACTAGCGGGGGGGCCTACGAGCAGTACTTC
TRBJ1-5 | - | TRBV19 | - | CASSIAQGRDQPQHF | TGTGCCAGTAGTATAGCACAGGGCCGTGATCAGCCCCAGCATTTT
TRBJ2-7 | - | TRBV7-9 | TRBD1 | CASSTLRDRSRGEQYF | TGTGCCAGCAGCACTCTCCGGGACAGGAGTCGCGGCGAGCAGTACTTC
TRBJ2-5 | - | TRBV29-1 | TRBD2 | CSVGIAGVMETQYF | TGCAGCGTTGGAATAGCGGGAGTTATGGAGACCCAGTACTTC
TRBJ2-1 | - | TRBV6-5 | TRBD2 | CASSYSGHDNEQFF | TGTGCCAGCAGTTATAGCGGGCACGACAATGAGCAGTTCTTC
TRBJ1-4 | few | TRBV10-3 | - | CAISESRGATNEKLFF | TGTGCCATCAGTGAGTCTAGGGGCGCAACTAATGAAAAACTGTTTTTT
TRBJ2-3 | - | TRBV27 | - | CASSYSIPLTDTQYF | TGTGCCAGCAGTTACAGTATCCCACTCACAGATACGCAGTATTTT
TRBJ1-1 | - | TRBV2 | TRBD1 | CASSLQGVTTEAFF | TGTGCCAGCAGCCTCCAGGGGGTTACCACTGAAGCTTTCTTT
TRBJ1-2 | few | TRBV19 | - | CASSLGGVGYTF | TGTGCCAGTAGTTTGGGAGGGGTCGGCTACACCTTC
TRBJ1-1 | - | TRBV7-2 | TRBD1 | CASSLTGGETEAFF | TGTGCCAGCAGCTTAACAGGGGGCGAGACTGAAGCTTTCTTT
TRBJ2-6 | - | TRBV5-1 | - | CASSNVGRVFGSGANVLTF | TGCGCCAGCAGCAATGTTGGCAGGGTTTTTGGCTCTGGGGCCAACGTCCTGACTTTC
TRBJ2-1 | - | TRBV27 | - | CASSLYRENNEQFF | TGTGCCAGCAGTTTATACAGGGAAAACAATGAGCAGTTCTTC
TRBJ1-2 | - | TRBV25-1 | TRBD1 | CASSEYFTRDRGHHGYTF | TGTGCCAGCAGTGAATATTTTACGAGGGACAGGGGGCACCATGGCTACACCTTC
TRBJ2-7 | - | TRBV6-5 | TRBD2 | CASSYSTAGVTYEQYF | TGTGCCAGCAGTTACTCGACAGCGGGAGTTACCTACGAGCAGTACTTC
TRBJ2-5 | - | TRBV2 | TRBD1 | CASSRAGGEETQYF | TGTGCCAGCAGTCGAGCAGGGGGCGAAGAGACCCAGTACTTC
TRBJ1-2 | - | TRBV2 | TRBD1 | CASSTGGGDANYGYTF | TGTGCCAGCAGTACAGGGGGCGGGGACGCTAACTATGGCTACACCTTC
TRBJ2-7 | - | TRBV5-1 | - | CASSLGPGYEQYF | TGCGCCAGCAGCTTAGGCCCGGGATACGAGCAGTACTTC
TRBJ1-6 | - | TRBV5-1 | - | CASSDSPNYSPLHF | TGCGCCAGTTCGGACAGTCCGAACTATTCACCCCTCCACTTT
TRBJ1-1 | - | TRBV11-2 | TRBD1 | CASSLGQGTMNTEAFF | TGTGCCAGCAGCTTAGGACAGGGAACTATGAACACTGAAGCTTTCTTT
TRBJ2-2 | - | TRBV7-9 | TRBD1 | CASSYQGAGTGELFF | TGTGCCAGCAGCTACCAGGGGGCAGGGACCGGGGAGCTGTTTTTT
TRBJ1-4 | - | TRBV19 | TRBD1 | CASSEDRGPAEKLFF | TGTGCCAGTAGTGAAGACAGGGGGCCGGCTGAAAAACTGTTTTTT